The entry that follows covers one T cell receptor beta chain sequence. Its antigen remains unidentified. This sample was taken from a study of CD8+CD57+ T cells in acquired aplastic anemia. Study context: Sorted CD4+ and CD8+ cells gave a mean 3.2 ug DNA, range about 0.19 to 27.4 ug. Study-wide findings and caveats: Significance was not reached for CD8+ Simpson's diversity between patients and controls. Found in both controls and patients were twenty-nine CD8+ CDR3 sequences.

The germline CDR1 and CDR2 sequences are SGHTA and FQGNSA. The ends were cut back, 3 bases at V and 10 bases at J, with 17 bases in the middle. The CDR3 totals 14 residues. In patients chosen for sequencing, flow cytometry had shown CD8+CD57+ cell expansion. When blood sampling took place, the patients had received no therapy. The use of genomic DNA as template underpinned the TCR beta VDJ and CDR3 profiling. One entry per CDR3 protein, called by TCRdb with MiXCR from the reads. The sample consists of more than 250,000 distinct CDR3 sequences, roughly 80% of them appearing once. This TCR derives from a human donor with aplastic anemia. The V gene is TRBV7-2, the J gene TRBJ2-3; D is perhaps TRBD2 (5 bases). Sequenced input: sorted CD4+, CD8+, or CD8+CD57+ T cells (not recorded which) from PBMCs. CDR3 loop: CASSFARLPGAQYF. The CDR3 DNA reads TGTGCCAGCAGCTTTGCGAGATTGCCCGGGGCGCAGTATTTT. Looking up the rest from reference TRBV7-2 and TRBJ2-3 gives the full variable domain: GAGVSQSPSNKVTEKGKDVELRCDPISGHTALYWYRQSLGQGLEFLIYFQGNSAPDKSGLPSDRFSAERTGGSVSTLTIQRTQQEDSAVYLCASSFARLPGAQYFGPGTRLTVL.